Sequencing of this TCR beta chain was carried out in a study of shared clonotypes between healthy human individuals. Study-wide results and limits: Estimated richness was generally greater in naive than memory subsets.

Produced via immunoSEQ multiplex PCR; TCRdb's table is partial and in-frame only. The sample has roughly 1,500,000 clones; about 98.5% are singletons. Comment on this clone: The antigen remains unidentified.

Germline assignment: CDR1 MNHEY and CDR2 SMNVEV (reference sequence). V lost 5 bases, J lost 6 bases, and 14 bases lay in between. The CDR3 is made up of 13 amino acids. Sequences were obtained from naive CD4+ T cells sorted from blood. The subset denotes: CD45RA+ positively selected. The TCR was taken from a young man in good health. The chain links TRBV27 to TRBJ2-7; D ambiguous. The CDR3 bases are TGTGCCAGCAGTCTGAGCTTCCTAGGCGAGCAGTACTTC. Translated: CASSLSFLGEQYF.